This entry is about one T cell receptor beta chain. Germline V gene lookup returns CDR1 SGHTA and CDR2 FQGTGA. The CDR3 is 15 residues long. Trimming cost V 5 bases and J 0 bases; bases outside gene matches: 3. These data come from a study of blood T cell repertoires in COVID-19. The overall study: Samples taken during acute and convalescent COVID-19 were collected in the United States, Italy and Spain. PBMCs, B-cell-depleted T cells, or T cells provided the cDNA or gDNA that made up the material.

Source study methods: Estimates of nucleated cell counts were drawn from the amplification of reference gene primers. Here immunoSEQ multiplex PCR was the method, and the copy in TCRdb shows in-frame clones only, minus some. V and J calls and clone size are copied from that table; D and trimming were computed from the DNA. Of fewer than 250,000 clones in the sample, around 86% were seen once. This clonotype was obtained from a man aged 50-59 years with acute or convalescent COVID-19. The V call is TRBV7-3, the J call TRBJ2-3, with TRBD1 matching over 9 bases. The sample consisted of peripheral blood. In nucleotides, the CDR3 is TGTGCCAGCAGCAAGGACAGGGGAAGCACAGATACGCAGTATTTT. Encoded protein: CASSKDRGSTDTQYF.